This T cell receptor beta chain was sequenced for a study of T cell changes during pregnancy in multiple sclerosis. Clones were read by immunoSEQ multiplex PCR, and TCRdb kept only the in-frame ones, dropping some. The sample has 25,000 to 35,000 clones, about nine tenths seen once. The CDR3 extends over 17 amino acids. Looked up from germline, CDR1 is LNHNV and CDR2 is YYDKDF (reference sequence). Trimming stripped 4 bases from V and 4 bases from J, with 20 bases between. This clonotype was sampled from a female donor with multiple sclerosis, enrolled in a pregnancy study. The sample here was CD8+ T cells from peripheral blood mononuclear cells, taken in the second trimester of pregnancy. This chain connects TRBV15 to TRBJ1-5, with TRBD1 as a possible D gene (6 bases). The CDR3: CATSTWGGDIINQPQHF. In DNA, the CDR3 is TGTGCCACCAGCACGTGGGGGGGGGACATAATTAATCAGCCCCAGCATTTT.